The sequence of this TCR beta chain was determined in a study of blood T cell repertoires in COVID-19 (TCRdb year 2020). Regarding the study in general: Collaborator samples came from the United States, Italy and Spain and covered acute and convalescent phases of COVID-19. Nearly every sample came with metadata listing a de-identified subject ID, COVID-19 status, age in years and sex. The samples were drawn from the first 160 participants of the ongoing ImmuneRACE study and from 950 to 1,500 subjects provided by 6 global collaborators. The prospective study material was composed of cDNA or gDNA derived from T cells, B-cell-depleted T cells, or PBMCs. Where available, HLA class I and class II types were obtained from metadata supplied by the sample provider rather than from assay-based typing. The dataset comprised deeply sampled blood TCRbeta repertoires from subjects exposed to, actively infected with, or recovered from COVID-19. A freely available public database, intended as a resource for researchers studying the immune response to SARS-CoV-2, is where the repertoires were released. Overall study results and their limits: The amount of clinical and demographic metadata varied by source and participant and was provided uncurated.

Another Seattle source contributed samples from volunteer blood donors who had recovered from COVID-19. Each collaborating institution followed its own protocols to collect whole blood in K2EDTA tubes. For TCRbeta analysis, collaborator samples were shipped as frozen whole blood, as isolated PBMCs, or as DNA extracted from either sample type. As to this clone: It lacks a known antigen. At one end the junction does not follow the germline gene, possibly because of a read error.

The immunoSEQ Assay, a bias-controlled multiplex PCR, was used to amplify TCRbeta CDR3 regions from genomic DNA. In the paper's pipeline: The number of nucleated cells in each sample was estimated by amplification of reference gene primers within the assay. To quantify the absolute abundance of each unique TCRbeta CDR3 rearrangement, sequence reads were collapsed and filtered. For each sample, productive Simpson clonality was calculated as the square root of Simpson's diversity index over productive rearrangements. The clones in this table, taken by TCRdb from immuneACCESS, are in-frame only. Not every clone is retained; where verified, under half of the shortfall comes from an unresolved V gene, and the cause of the rest is unknown. The V and J calls and the clone size are those of that table, but D and trimming were determined from the DNA. The sample table contains roughly 300,000 clones; only one count was recorded for about 90% of them. Roughly 6.7% of the sample belongs to the ten largest clones.

The cysteine opens and the phenylalanine closes a CDR3 of 13 amino acids. Only the CDR3 DNA is retained, 39 bases long and in frame from the first base. The CDR1 and CDR2 encoded by the germline V gene (reference sequence) are MNHEY and SMNVEV. The receptor was derived from a man aged 18 to 29 who had recovered from COVID-19. The rearrangement combines TRBV27 with TRBJ2-1, with TRBD1 perhaps the D gene, on 6 matching bases. Sequences were obtained from peripheral blood. The CDR3 corresponds to CASSLSRGNEQFF. The DNA sequence is TGTGCCAGCAGTCTATCCAGGGGTAATGAGCAGTTCTTC.